This passage covers 19 T cell receptor beta chains from one sample sequenced in a study of OX40 agonist ivuxolimab in advanced cancers. Repertoires were generated with immunoSEQ multiplex PCR, while TCRdb's copy carries only in-frame clones and drops some. This sample yields more than 50,000 clones, of which approximately 94% are seen a single time; about 19% belongs to the top ten. This material consisted of CD4+ or CD8+ T cells sorted from blood, taken in a trial of the OX40 agonist ivuxolimab. The receptors shown here come from an adult with an advanced solid tumor such as melanoma, head and neck, liver or kidney cancer.

The chain recombines TRBV6-4 with TRBJ2-1; D unresolved. The V gene's germline CDR1 is MRHNA and CDR2 SNTAGT. The CDR3 extends over 17 amino acids. The ends were cut back, 0 bases at V and 6 bases at J, with 18 bases in the middle. The CDR3 spells CASSDSPAGIAGNEQFF. Here the CDR3 DNA reads TGTGCCAGCAGTGACTCCCCCGCCGGAATAGCCGGCAATGAGCAGTTCTTC.

The genes are TRBV19 and TRBJ2-7, with 11 bases that match TRBD1. CDR1 is LNHDA and CDR2 is SQIVND in the germline V gene (reference sequence). J lost 6 bases, V lost 3 bases, and 4 bases had no gene match. The CDR3 length is 14 residues. Here the CDR3 reads CASSIVGQGAEQYF. In DNA, the CDR3 is TGTGCCAGTAGTATCGTCGGACAGGGGGCCGAGCAGTACTTC. The variable domain in full, completed from reference TRBV19 and TRBJ2-7, reads DGGITQSPKYLFRKEGQNVTLSCEQNLNHDAMYWYRQDPGQGLRLIYYSQIVNDFQKGDIAEGYSVSREKKESFPLTVTSAQKNPTAFYLCASSIVGQGAEQYFGPGTRLTVT.

The chain uses TRBV7-3 and TRBJ1-2; D not resolved. Germline V gene data show CDR1 as SGHTA and CDR2 as FQGTGA. The CDR3 has 12 residues. Trimming removed 4 bases at V and 8 bases at J, with 11 bases between. CDR3 region: CASSSPGGGYTF. CDR3 coding DNA: TGTGCCAGCAGCTCCCCTGGAGGAGGCTACACCTTC.

This clone was picked up many times. The chain employs TRBV16 and TRBJ2-1, with D possibly TRBD1 on 6 matching bases. The V gene's germline CDR1 is KGHSY and CDR2 FQNENV. This CDR3 is 14 amino acids long. Deletions cut 5 bases from V and 0 bases from J, with 8 bases between. Here the CDR3 DNA reads TGTGCCAGCAGCTCGGACAGCTCCTACAATGAGCAGTTCTTC. Its protein is CASSSDSSYNEQFF. The full variable domain, rest sourced from reference TRBV16 and TRBJ2-1, is GEEVAQTPKHLVRGEGQKAKLYCAPIKGHSYVFWYQQVLKNEFKFLISFQNENVFDETGMPKERFSAKCLPNSPCSLEIQATKLEDSAVYFCASSSDSSYNEQFFGPGTRLTVL.

V usage is TRBV9 and J usage is TRBJ1-1; TRBD1 might be the D (6 bases). Germline V gene lookup returns CDR1 SGDLS and CDR2 YYNGEE. The V gene lost 3 bases and the J gene lost 4 bases, with 22 bases spanning the gap. CDR3 size: 17 residues. The CDR3 nucleotides read TGTGCCAGCAGCGAGAGCTCCGGGACACCTGATGTCACTGAAGCTTTCTTT. As protein: CASSESSGTPDVTEAFF. The full variable domain, completed using reference TRBV9 and TRBJ1-1, is DSGVTQTPKHLITATGQRVTLRCSPRSGDLSVYWYQQSLDQGLQFLIQYYNGEERAKGNILERFSAQQFPDLHSELNLSSLELGDSALYFCASSESSGTPDVTEAFFGQGTRLTVV.

This clone was recorded only once. The chain carries TRBV6-1 and TRBJ2-7; possibly TRBD1 for D (6 bases). CDR3 length: 16 residues. Germline V lookup: CDR1 MNHNS, CDR2 SASEGT. V lost 0 bases, J lost 2 bases, and 14 bases lay in between. The CDR3 sequence is CASSEALGHQTYEQYF. CDR3 bases: TGTGCCAGCAGTGAAGCGCTGGGACACCAAACCTACGAGCAGTACTTC.

The chain uses TRBV9 and TRBJ1-2; D ambiguous. Germline CDR1 SGDLS, CDR2 YYNGEE. CDR3 length equals 14 residues. Trimming stripped 0 bases from V and 3 bases from J, with 9 bases between. The CDR3 region is CASSVGNGDYGYTF. In DNA form, the CDR3 reads TGTGCCAGCAGCGTAGGGAATGGGGACTATGGCTACACCTTC. Supplemented by reference TRBV9 and TRBJ1-2, the full variable domain reads DSGVTQTPKHLITATGQRVTLRCSPRSGDLSVYWYQQSLDQGLQFLIQYYNGEERAKGNILERFSAQQFPDLHSELNLSSLELGDSALYFCASSVGNGDYGYTFGSGTRLTVV.

The V gene is TRBV6-1, the J gene TRBJ2-1, with 10 nucleotides matching TRBD2. Germline CDR1 reads MNHNS; CDR2 reads SASEGT. The ends lost 1 base at V and 1 base at J; junction bases unmatched: 1. There are 16 residues in the CDR3. The CDR3 region has the DNA TGTGCCAGCAGTGAAGGTAGCGGGAGGTCCTACAATGAGCAGTTCTTC. It specifies CASSEGSGRSYNEQFF.

This clone is a singleton in its sample. This rearrangement joins TRBV19 to TRBJ2-2, with 13 bases aligning to TRBD2. This CDR3 has 15 residues. Germline trimming cut 4 bases from V and 9 bases from J; bases unmatched to any gene: 5. Germline CDR1 and CDR2: LNHDA and SQIVND (reference sequence). The CDR3 protein is CASSSGLAGDRELFF. In DNA form, the CDR3 reads TGTGCCAGTAGTAGCGGACTAGCGGGAGACAGGGAGCTGTTTTTT.

The rearrangement links TRBV10-3 to TRBJ2-3; the match to TRBD2 covers 9 bases. The CDR3 runs to 16 residues. Germline trimming cut 3 bases from V and 3 bases from J; bases unmatched to any gene: 7. From germline, CDR1 is ENHRY and CDR2 SYGVKD. The CDR3 bases are TGTGCCATCAGTGAAGGGCGGGAGGGGCGGACAGATACGCAGTATTTT. Translated, it gives CAISEGREGRTDTQYF.

The chain combines TRBV11-2 with TRBJ2-1; 8 nucleotides line up with TRBD2. This CDR3 region has 15 residues. Germline V lookup: CDR1 SGHAT, CDR2 FQNNGV. With 5 bases clipped from V and 8 bases from J, the junction kept 11 bases outside the gene matches. DNA of the CDR3: TGTGCCAGCAGCCCGGGACTCGGGGGGGGAGATGAGCAGTTCTTC. Encoded protein: CASSPGLGGGDEQFF. Filled out from reference TRBV11-2 and TRBJ2-1, the complete variable domain reads EAGVAQSPRYKIIEKRQSVAFWCNPISGHATLYWYQQILGQGPKLLIQFQNNGVVDDSQLPKDRFSAERLKGVDSTLKIQPAKLEDSAVYLCASSPGLGGGDEQFFGPGTRLTVL.

The chain joins TRBV15 to TRBJ1-4; D remains ambiguous. This CDR3 contains 13 residues. The germline V and J ends were trimmed by 5 bases and 8 bases, with 12 bases remaining between them. Germline CDR1 and CDR2: LNHNV and YYDKDF (reference sequence). The CDR3 bases are TGTGCCACCAGCTCTTCTACGGGGGAAAAACTGTTTTTT. Translation: CATSSSTGEKLFF.

This sequence joins TRBV6-5 and TRBJ2-1; D tentatively fits TRBD1 or TRBD2 (5 bases each). Germline V gene sequence: CDR1 MNHEY, CDR2 SVGAGI. The CDR3 covers 15 residues. V lost 6 bases and J lost 4, with 16 bases in between. CDR3 in DNA: TGTGCCAGCAGACGAGGGGCGGAATCTTACAATGAGCAGTTCTTC. Protein: CASRRGAESYNEQFF.

The genes are TRBV28 and TRBJ1-4; TRBD1 matches 8 bases. Germline CDR1 reads MDHEN; CDR2 reads SYDVKM. CDR3 length equals 16 residues. The junction had 10 bases not matched to a gene; V was cut back by 5 bases and J by 5 bases. The CDR3 loop reads CASSLPWTGTNEKLFF. CDR3 DNA: TGTGCCAGCAGTCTCCCCTGGACAGGGACAAATGAAAAACTGTTTTTT.

The chain employs TRBV9 and TRBJ2-5; D is uncertain. CDR3 length: 15 residues. The V end was cut by 0 bases, the J end by 2 bases, with 11 bases between. CDR1 and CDR2 from the germline V gene are SGDLS and YYNGEE. The CDR3 DNA sequence: TGTGCCAGCAGCGTAGGAGTCATGGGGCAAGAGACCCAGTACTTC. It codes for CASSVGVMGQETQYF.

J is TRBJ2-7 and V is TRBV28, with D perhaps TRBD1 (6 bases). Germline V gene lookup returns CDR1 MDHEN and CDR2 SYDVKM. The V end was cut by 2 bases, the J end by 4 bases, with 18 bases between. The CDR3 is 16 amino acids. In DNA, the CDR3 is TGTGCCAGCAGTTTAGAATTAGGCCAGGGGATGTACGAGCAGTACTTC. Amino acids: CASSLELGQGMYEQYF. The full variable domain, its missing parts supplied by reference TRBV28 and TRBJ2-7, is DVKVTQSSRYLVKRTGEKVFLECVQDMDHENMFWYRQDPGLGLRLIYFSYDVKMKEKGDIPEGYSVSREKKERFSLILESASTNQTSMYLCASSLELGQGMYEQYFGPGTRLTVT.

The rearrangement joins TRBV2 to TRBJ2-1; D is ambiguous. V gave up 7 bases and J gave up 9 bases, with 13 bases separating them. CDR1 is SNHLY, CDR2 FYNNEI, per germline. The CDR3 loop spans 12 amino acids. Here the CDR3 DNA reads TGTGCCAGCACCGTTCTAGTAGGTGAGCAGTTCTTC. Encoded protein: CASTVLVGEQFF.

The CDR3 spells CASSEAGADTQYF. The CDR3 coding sequence is TGTGCCAGCAGTGAGGCGGGGGCAGATACGCAGTATTTT. The gene calls are TRBV2 and TRBJ2-3; 7 bases agree with TRBD2. Germline CDR1 and CDR2: SNHLY and FYNNEI. The CDR3 is 13 amino acids. V lost 3 bases and J lost 4; bases outside the gene matches: 1.

This clone was seen a single time. The V gene is TRBV4-2, the J gene TRBJ2-1, with D uncertain. Germline V gene lookup returns CDR1 LGHNA and CDR2 YNFKEQ. The ends were cut back, 5 bases at V and 4 bases at J, with 21 bases in the middle. This CDR3 spans 17 amino acids. The CDR3 nucleotides read TGTGCCAGCAGCTACACGGTAGGGATAACCGAGTACAATGAGCAGTTCTTC. Translation gives CASSYTVGITEYNEQFF.